One sample yielded the 27 T cell receptor beta chains listed below, sequenced in a study of blood T cells in healthy people across ages. Combining a sample-barcoded 5' primer with a J-beta primer mix, a second PCR ran for roughly 7 to 12 cycles. Via MiXCR, TCRdb re-called the 5' RACE reads, giving one row per CDR3 protein. This table has around 780,000 distinct CDR3 sequences, around a quarter appearing once. These sequences were also reported in another study, on T cells of mothers and their children.

Sequencing was carried out using blood. The receptors stem from a boy aged 5-17 years in good health.

In its sample, this clonotype was seen a few times. This sequence joins TRBV7-9 and TRBJ2-1; 8 bases align to TRBD1. After removal of 4 bases from V and 3 bases from J, the junction contained 17 bases not matched to a gene. Germline V gene sequence: CDR1 SEHNR, CDR2 FQNEAQ (reference sequence). The CDR3 is 19 amino acids. The CDR3 loop is CASSSPGATRGQDYNEQFF. The CDR3 DNA is TGTGCCAGCAGCTCACCGGGGGCCACCAGGGGGCAAGACTACAATGAGCAGTTCTTC.

This clonotype was observed a handful of times. This rearrangement joins TRBV20-1 to TRBJ2-5; D may be TRBD1 (5 bases). CDR1 and CDR2 (germline): DFQATT, SNEGSKA (reference sequence). V was trimmed by 7 bases and J by 2 bases, leaving 17 bases between them. The CDR3 has 14 amino acids. DNA for the CDR3: TGCAGTGTCGCTGGGGCAGGGCTACAAGAGACCCAGTACTTC. It translates to CSVAGAGLQETQYF.

The V gene is TRBV5-1, the J gene TRBJ2-6, with 7 bases lining up with TRBD1. The V gene end was trimmed by 0 bases and the J gene end by 0 bases; junction bases not matched to a gene: 3. Germline values: CDR1 SGHRS, CDR2 YFSETQ. CDR3 length: 17 residues. The CDR3 protein is CASSLVPGGSGANVLTF. The CDR3 nucleotides are TGCGCCAGCAGCTTGGTTCCAGGGGGCTCTGGGGCCAACGTCCTGACTTTC. The whole variable domain, filled in from reference TRBV5-1 and TRBJ2-6, reads KAGVTQTPRYLIKTRGQQVTLSCSPISGHRSVSWYQQTPGQGLQFLFEYFSETQRNKGNFPGRFSGRQFSNSRSEMNVSTLELGDSALYLCASSLVPGGSGANVLTFGAGSRLTVL.

V and J are TRBV7-3 and TRBJ1-4; TRBD1 might be the D (6 bases). Trimming removed 7 bases at V and 13 bases at J, with 16 bases between. CDR3 length: 12 amino acids. The germline gives CDR1 SGHTA, CDR2 FQGTGA. The CDR3 nucleotides are TGTGCCAGCAACCGAACACAGGGCGGACTGTTTTTT. As protein: CASNRTQGGLFF.

Ten or more counts support this clonotype. The chain uses TRBV10-3 and TRBJ2-5, with D possibly matching TRBD2 (5 bases). Trimming stripped 4 bases from V and 5 bases from J, with 11 bases between. The V gene's germline CDR1 is ENHRY and CDR2 SYGVKD. This CDR3 contains 13 residues. In DNA, the CDR3 is TGTGCCATCAGTGGCGGCAGAGGGGAGACCCAGTACTTC. Its protein is CAISGGRGETQYF.

Regarding this clonotype: Mismatch with germline at one junction end may stem from a read error. The rearrangement uses TRBV6-5 and TRBJ2-3; D possibly corresponds to TRBD2 (5 bases). The CDR3 consists of 17 residues. Germline CDR1 is MNHEY and CDR2 is SVGAGI. The CDR3 here is CTSSYSKGSRGTDTQYF. In nucleotides, the CDR3 is TGTACCAGCAGTTACTCGAAAGGGAGTCGTGGCACAGATACGCAGTATTTT.

This clonotype turned up a few times. This chain links TRBV2 with TRBJ2-5, with 8 bases matching TRBD2. The CDR3 loop spans 12 amino acids. The V gene's germline CDR1 is SNHLY and CDR2 FYNNEI. Trimming removed 11 bases from V and 5 bases from J; junction bases left unmatched: 7. The CDR3 DNA is TGTGCCGCGGGGGGCGGAGGTGAGACCCAGTACTTC. The encoded protein is CAAGGGGETQYF.

The V gene is TRBV5-1, the J gene TRBJ2-5; TRBD2 agrees at 7 bases. Looked up from germline, CDR1 is SGHRS and CDR2 is YFSETQ. The CDR3 runs to 14 residues. V shed 4 bases, J shed 3 bases, and the junction held 6 bases outside the gene matches. The CDR3: CASSPGGGKETQYF. CDR3 in DNA: TGCGCCAGCAGCCCGGGGGGAGGAAAAGAGACCCAGTACTTC. Drawing the rest from reference TRBV5-1 and TRBJ2-5, the complete variable domain is KAGVTQTPRYLIKTRGQQVTLSCSPISGHRSVSWYQQTPGQGLQFLFEYFSETQRNKGNFPGRFSGRQFSNSRSEMNVSTLELGDSALYLCASSPGGGKETQYFGPGTRLLVL.

The genes are TRBV10-3 and TRBJ2-5; D is uncertain. V dropped 3 bases and J dropped 5 bases, with 13 bases sitting between them. CDR1 and CDR2 (germline): ENHRY, SYGVKD. The CDR3 covers 14 residues. The CDR3 sequence: CAISDPEIGETQYF. CDR3 coding DNA: TGTGCCATCAGTGATCCGGAGATCGGGGAGACCCAGTACTTC.

This rearrangement joins TRBV4-1 to TRBJ1-4; D gene unclear. Germline CDR1 reads MGHRA; CDR2 reads YSYEKL. With 0 bases removed from V and 6 bases from J, the gap between germline ends came to 14 bases. This CDR3 has 16 residues. The CDR3 spells CASSQDTTARDEKLFF. The DNA for the CDR3 is TGCGCCAGCAGCCAAGATACCACGGCCCGCGATGAAAAACTGTTTTTT.

This chain links TRBV10-3 with TRBJ2-1; 8 nucleotides agree with TRBD2. Germline assignment: CDR1 ENHRY and CDR2 SYGVKD. The CDR3 loop spans 16 amino acids. V shed 2 bases and J 0 bases; nucleotides not matched to a gene: 3. In nucleotides, the CDR3 is TGTGCCATCAGTGAGGGCCTAGCGGGCTCCTACAATGAGCAGTTCTTC. It yields the protein CAISEGLAGSYNEQFF.

V is TRBV6-5 and J is TRBJ1-4, with D perhaps matching TRBD1 (5 bases). Per the germline V gene, CDR1 is MNHEY and CDR2 is SVGAGI. Between the trimmed V and J ends, which lost 6 bases and 8 bases, there was a span of 13 bases. CDR3 length: 13 amino acids. The CDR3 region is CASRAGNHEKLFF. The CDR3 DNA follows: TGTGCCAGCAGGGCAGGGAATCACGAAAAACTGTTTTTT.

This clonotype has more than one count but fewer than ten. The V and J genes are TRBV7-8 and TRBJ2-5; 7 positions match TRBD1. The DNA end is a closer match to TRBJ2-1, so the J assignment may be wrong. The CDR3 contains 15 residues. CDR1 and CDR2 (germline): SGHVS, FQNEAQ. This CDR3 reads CASRTRGSTYNEQFF. CDR3 DNA sequence: TGTGCCAGCAGGACCAGGGGGTCAACCTACAATGAGCAGTTCTTC.

The rearrangement links TRBV27 to TRBJ2-5, with 12 bases matching TRBD2. The CDR3 length is 18 residues. The junction had 11 bases not matched to a gene; V was cut back by 5 bases and J by 1 base. CDR1 and CDR2 (germline): MNHEY, SMNVEV (reference sequence). DNA for the CDR3: TGTGCCAGCAGTCCTACCTCGACTAGCGGGGGATTCCAAGAGACCCAGTACTTC. As protein: CASSPTSTSGGFQETQYF.

This clonotype is a singleton in its sample. V is TRBV12-3 or TRBV12-4 and J is TRBJ2-2; 8 positions match TRBD1. The CDR3 totals 16 residues. Trimming removed 5 bases from V and 1 base from J; junction bases left unmatched: 6. This CDR3 is CASSPRGQGNTGELFF. The CDR3 region has the DNA TGTGCCAGCAGTCCGAGAGGACAGGGGAACACCGGGGAGCTGTTTTTT.

In its sample, this clonotype was seen many times. The chain joins TRBV2 to TRBJ2-3; 11 bases line up with TRBD2. After removal of 7 bases from V and 2 bases from J, the junction contained 2 bases not matched to a gene. Germline-derived CDR1 and CDR2 are SNHLY and FYNNEI. The CDR3 has 14 residues. The CDR3 region is CASKLAGATDTQYF. CDR3 nucleotides: TGTGCCAGCAAACTAGCGGGGGCCACAGATACGCAGTATTTT. The full variable domain, in which reference TRBV2 and TRBJ2-3 provide the parts outside the CDR3, is EPEVTQTPSHQVTQMGQEVILRCVPISNHLYFYWYRQILGQKVEFLVSFYNNEISEKSEIFDDQFSVERPDGSNFTLKIRSTKLEDSAMYFCASKLAGATDTQYFGPGTRLTVL.

The table lists this clonotype with a few counts. The chain links TRBV5-1 to TRBJ2-5; 8 bases line up with TRBD2. Germline CDR1 SGHRS, CDR2 YFSETQ. V lost 5 bases to trimming and J lost 3 bases; unmatched junction nucleotides: 3. This CDR3 spans 13 amino acids. CDR3 nucleotides: TGCGCCAGCAGTGAACTAGCGGAAGAGACCCAGTACTTC. Protein: CASSELAEETQYF.

The count of this clonotype is one. The J gene is TRBJ2-5, the V gene TRBV20-1; TRBD2 matches at 8 bases. The DNA end lines up better with TRBJ2-1; the J call may be wrong. The CDR3 totals 15 residues. Germline values: CDR1 DFQATT, CDR2 SNEGSKA (reference sequence). The CDR3 DNA sequence: TGCAGTGCTAGATGGATAGCGGGGATGGGAGTTGAGCAGTTCTTC. Protein: CSARWIAGMGVEQFF.

V and J are TRBV5-6 and TRBJ2-5; no reliable D call. The J call may be wrong; the DNA end is better matched by TRBJ2-7. Germline CDR1 reads SGHDT; CDR2 reads YYEEEE. The CDR3 is 14 amino acids. The chain's CDR3 is CASSWGTARDEQYF. Written as DNA, the CDR3 is TGTGCCAGCAGCTGGGGAACGGCTCGCGACGAGCAGTACTTC.

The chain carries TRBV25-1 and TRBJ2-1, with a tentative D call TRBD2 (6 bases). Looked up from germline, CDR1 is MGHDK and CDR2 is SYGVNS. V lost 0 bases and J 7 bases, leaving 19 bases between the germline ends. This CDR3 has 17 amino acids. CDR3 in amino acids: CASSEYMRGGQVNEQFF. Here the CDR3 DNA reads TGTGCCAGCAGTGAATATATGCGGGGTGGCCAGGTGAATGAGCAGTTCTTC.

The chain links TRBV20-1 to TRBJ2-2; weak D call: TRBD1 (8 bases). The ends were cut back, 5 bases at V and 4 bases at J, with 20 bases in the middle. Germline assignment: CDR1 DFQATT and CDR2 SNEGSKA (reference sequence). The CDR3 is 16 residues long. The CDR3 region has the DNA TGCAGTGCTGGAAAGGACAGGGAGGGGGTCACCGGGGAGCTGTTTTTT. Translated: CSAGKDREGVTGELFF.

The V call is TRBV5-1, the J call TRBJ2-5; 8 nucleotides match TRBD2. V was pared by 4 bases and J by 1 base, with 6 bases of the junction left unmatched. CDR1 is SGHRS and CDR2 is YFSETQ in the germline V gene. This CDR3 comprises 15 residues. CDR3 loop: CASSPGGTSQETQYF. CDR3 bases: TGCGCCAGCAGCCCCGGAGGGACTAGCCAAGAGACCCAGTACTTC. The whole variable domain, filled in from reference TRBV5-1 and TRBJ2-5, reads KAGVTQTPRYLIKTRGQQVTLSCSPISGHRSVSWYQQTPGQGLQFLFEYFSETQRNKGNFPGRFSGRQFSNSRSEMNVSTLELGDSALYLCASSPGGTSQETQYFGPGTRLLVL.

Comment on this clonotype: The junction shows a germline mismatch at one end, possibly a read error. The chain joins TRBV6-1 to TRBJ2-7, with D unclear. The CDR3 sequence is 12 residues long. The V gene's germline CDR1 is MNHNS and CDR2 SASEGT. The CDR3 coding sequence is TGTGCCATCAGTGAATCGTACTACGAGCAGTACTTC. It specifies CAISESYYEQYF.

The table lists this clonotype with a few counts. The chain carries TRBV2 and TRBJ2-2; D unclear. The CDR3 length is 15 residues. The germline V gene encodes CDR1 SNHLY and CDR2 FYNNEI. V was cut by 7 bases and J by 4 bases, with 16 bases left in between. This CDR3 reads CASKPQPLSTGELFF. CDR3 sequence (DNA): TGTGCCAGCAAACCCCAACCACTTAGCACCGGGGAGCTGTTTTTT. Full variable domain (rest looked up from reference TRBV2 and TRBJ2-2): EPEVTQTPSHQVTQMGQEVILRCVPISNHLYFYWYRQILGQKVEFLVSFYNNEISEKSEIFDDQFSVERPDGSNFTLKIRSTKLEDSAMYFCASKPQPLSTGELFFGEGSRLTVL.

CDR3 DNA: TGTGCCATCGCCTCAGGGAGGCAGTTCTTC. Translating gives CAIASGRQFF. This chain links TRBV7-9 with TRBJ2-5, with D perhaps given as TRBD1 or TRBD2 (5 bases each). The DNA end is more similar to TRBJ2-1, so the J call may be wrong. Germline CDR1 is SEHNR and CDR2 is FQNEAQ (reference sequence). The CDR3 sequence is 10 residues long.

The chain couples TRBV29-1 to TRBJ1-1; 7 positions match TRBD1. The germline CDR1 and CDR2 sequences are SQVTM and ANQGSEA. The CDR3 is made up of 14 amino acids. The trim removed 7 bases at V and 0 bases at J, leaving 8 bases unmatched. CDR3 sequence: CSGVQGDVNTEAFF. CDR3 nucleotides: TGCAGCGGTGTCCAGGGGGATGTGAACACTGAAGCTTTCTTT.

The chain recombines TRBV6-5 with TRBJ1-1; a possible D gene is TRBD1 (5 bases). Trimming took off 6 bases at V and 9 bases at J, with 20 bases between the two ends. The CDR3 has 14 amino acids. Germline CDR1 and CDR2: MNHEY and SVGAGI. The CDR3: CASSPRGRAPKAFF. The CDR3 bases are TGTGCCAGCAGCCCCCGGGGGAGGGCCCCAAAAGCTTTCTTT.